This paragraph reports one TCR beta chain. Its antigen is not known. The sample originates from a study of CD8+ T cells in alopecia areata. Study outcomes and limitations: With patients, TCR sharing proved less clear than in mice, a difference possibly related to HLA. In scalp and blood during tofacitinib, many expanded lesional clones persisted.

CDR1 is SGHRS, CDR2 YFSETQ, per germline. The V end was cut by 0 bases, the J end by 5 bases, with 17 bases between. There are 16 residues in the CDR3. The treatment was: oral pan-JAK inhibitor, 5-10 mg twice daily. Alopecia areata patients had lesional scalp punch biopsies and peripheral blood taken from them. Cell sorting was applied to PBMCs, and CD4+ and CD8+ T cells were collected. RNA was isolated and reverse transcribed to cDNA, the sequencing template. Using immunoSEQ multiplex PCR, the repertoire was profiled, and TCRdb retains in-frame clones only, with some absent. The sample consists of 200,000 to 250,000 clones, over 60% of them appearing once.

The starting material was CD4+ T cells sorted from blood, obtained at week 4, from a patient treated with tofacitinib. V is TRBV5-1 and J is TRBJ2-5; tentatively, D is TRBD1 or TRBD2 (5 bases each). The origin of this receptor is a human donor with alopecia areata. The CDR3 spells CASSLAMGPPAETQYF. In nucleotides, the CDR3 is TGCGCCAGCAGCTTGGCCATGGGACCCCCAGCCGAGACCCAGTACTTC.